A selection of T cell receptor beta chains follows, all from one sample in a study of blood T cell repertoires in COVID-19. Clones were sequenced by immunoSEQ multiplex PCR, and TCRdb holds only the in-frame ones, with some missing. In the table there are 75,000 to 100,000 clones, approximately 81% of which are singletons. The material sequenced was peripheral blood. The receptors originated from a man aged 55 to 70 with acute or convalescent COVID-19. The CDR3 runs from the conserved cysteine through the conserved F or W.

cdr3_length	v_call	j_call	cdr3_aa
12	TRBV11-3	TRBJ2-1	CASSPGDNEQFF
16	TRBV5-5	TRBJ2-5	CASSLGADKGLETQYF
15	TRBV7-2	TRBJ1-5	CASSPDRGSNQPQHF
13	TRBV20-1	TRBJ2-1	CSASLAGYNEQFF
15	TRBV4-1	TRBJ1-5	CASSLRTGVVQPQHF
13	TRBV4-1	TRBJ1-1	CASSQAGGGEAFF
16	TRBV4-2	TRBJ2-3	CASSLLANTGTDTQYF
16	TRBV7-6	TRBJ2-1	CASSLAGTGGHNEQFF
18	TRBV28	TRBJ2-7	CASSFASGRDRRPYEQYF
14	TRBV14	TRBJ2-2	CASSHITNTGELFF
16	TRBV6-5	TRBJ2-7	CASSYLIAGGPYEQYF
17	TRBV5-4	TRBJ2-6	CASSSPKTGDGANVLTF
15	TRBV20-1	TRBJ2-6	CSASLWGAGANVLTF
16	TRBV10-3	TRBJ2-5	CAISEGGGESQETQYF
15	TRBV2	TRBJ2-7	CASGKTGGNSYEQYF
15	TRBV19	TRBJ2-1	CASRVSGRNYNEQFF
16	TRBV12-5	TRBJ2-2	CASGPQGARSTGELFF
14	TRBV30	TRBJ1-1	CAWSVLRGITEAFF
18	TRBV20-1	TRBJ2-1	CSASYSRIAGVMDNEQFF
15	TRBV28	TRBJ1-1	CASIRQVPMNTEAFF